This T cell receptor (beta chain) emerged from a study of shared clonotypes between healthy human individuals. CDR1 SGHRS and CDR2 YFSETQ come from the germline V gene. V lost 4 bases, J lost 2 bases, and 9 bases lay in between. This CDR3 is 14 amino acids long. In this sample, this clone turned up a few times. Some clones are missing from TCRdb's copy, which holds only in-frame ones; the method was immunoSEQ multiplex PCR. The table lists some 1.5 million clones, roughly 96% of them singletons. The source material was naive CD4+ T cells sorted from blood. Subset given: CD45RA+ positively selected. The chain employs TRBV5-1 and TRBJ2-2; D perhaps matches TRBD2 (6 bases). The receptor's source is a young man in good health. The CDR3 spells CASSRGLNTGELFF. The CDR3 DNA is TGCGCCAGCAGCAGGGGACTTAACACCGGGGAGCTGTTTTTT.